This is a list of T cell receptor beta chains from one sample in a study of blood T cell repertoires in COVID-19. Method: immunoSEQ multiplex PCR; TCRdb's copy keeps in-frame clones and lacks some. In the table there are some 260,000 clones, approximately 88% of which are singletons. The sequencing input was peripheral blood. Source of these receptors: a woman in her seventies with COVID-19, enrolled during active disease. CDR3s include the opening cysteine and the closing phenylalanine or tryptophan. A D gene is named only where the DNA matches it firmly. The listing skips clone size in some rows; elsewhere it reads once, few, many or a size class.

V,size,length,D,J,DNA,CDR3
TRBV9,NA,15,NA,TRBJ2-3,TGTGCCAGCAGCGTAGGGTTAGCGGCCACAGATACGCAGTATTTT,CASSVGLAATDTQYF
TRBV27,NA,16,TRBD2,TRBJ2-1,TGTGCCAGCAGTTTTGGGGGACTAGCGGGATCCAATGAGCAGTTCTTC,CASSFGGLAGSNEQFF
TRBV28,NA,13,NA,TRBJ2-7,TGTGCCAGCAGCCAGACAGCGAGCTACGAGCAGTACTTC,CASSQTASYEQYF
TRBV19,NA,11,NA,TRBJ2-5,TGTGCCAGTAGTACTGCAGGAACCCAGTACTTC,CASSTAGTQYF
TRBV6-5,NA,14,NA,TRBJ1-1,TGTGCCAGCACCAGAACAGGGCAGACCACTGAAGCTTTCTTT,CASTRTGQTTEAFF
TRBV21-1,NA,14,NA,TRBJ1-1,TGTGCCAGCAGCACTGAGACAAGACATCCTGAAGCTTTCTTT,CASSTETRHPEAFF
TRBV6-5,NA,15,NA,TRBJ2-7,TGTGCCAGCAGTTCCCAGGGGTCGTCGGGCTACGAGCAGTACTTC,CASSSQGSSGYEQYF
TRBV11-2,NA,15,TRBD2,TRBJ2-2,TGTGCCAGCAGGGAAGCGGGAGGGTGGCCCGGGGAGCTGTTTTTT,CASREAGGWPGELFF
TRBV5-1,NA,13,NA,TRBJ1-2,TGCGCCAGCAGCTTGACGGCGGACTATGGCTACACCTTC,CASSLTADYGYTF
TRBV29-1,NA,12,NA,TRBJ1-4,TGCAGCGTTCGGGGGGCCAATGAAAAACTGTTTTTT,CSVRGANEKLFF
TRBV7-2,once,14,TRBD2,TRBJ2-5,TGTGCCAGCAGCCGCGGGACTACTCCGGAGACCCAGTACTTC,CASSRGTTPETQYF
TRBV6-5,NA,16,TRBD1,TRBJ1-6,TGTGCCAGCAGTTCAACTGAAGGACAGGGAAATTCACCCCTCCACTTT,CASSSTEGQGNSPLHF
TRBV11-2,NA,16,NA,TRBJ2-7,TGTGCCAGCAGCTTAGACTCGGGGACACGACCTTACGAGCAGTACTTC,CASSLDSGTRPYEQYF
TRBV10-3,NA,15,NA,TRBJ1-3,TGTGCCATCAGTGAGTCCTGGGCAGCCGGAAACACCATATATTTT,CAISESWAAGNTIYF
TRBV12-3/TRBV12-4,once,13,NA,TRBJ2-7,TGTGCCAGCAGTTTAAATGCTCAGGGCGAGCAGTACTTC,CASSLNAQGEQYF
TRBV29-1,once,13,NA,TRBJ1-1,TGCAGCGCAAACGGACAGAGGAACACTGAAGCTTTCTTT,CSANGQRNTEAFF
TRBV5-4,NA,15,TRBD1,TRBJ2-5,TGTGCCAGCAGCTTCCCCGGACAGGGCGGAGAGACCCAGTACTTC,CASSFPGQGGETQYF
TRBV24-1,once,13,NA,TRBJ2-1,TGTGCCAGCAGCCCCGGGACAACTAATGAGCAGTTCTTC,CASSPGTTNEQFF
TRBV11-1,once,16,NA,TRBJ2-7,TGTGCCAGCAGCGTCGTGGAGAGGCCCAGCTCCTACGAGCAGTACTTC,CASSVVERPSSYEQYF
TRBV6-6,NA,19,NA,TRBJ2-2,TGTGCCAGCATTCGTGACGACTCGAAAACAAGCGTTAACACCGGGGAGCTGTTTTTT,CASIRDDSKTSVNTGELFF
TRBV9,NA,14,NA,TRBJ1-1,TGTGCCAGCAGCGTAGAAACGGGGAACACTGAAGCTTTCTTT,CASSVETGNTEAFF
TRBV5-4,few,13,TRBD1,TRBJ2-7,TGTGCCAGCAGCCTTCGGACAGGATACGAGCAGTACTTC,CASSLRTGYEQYF
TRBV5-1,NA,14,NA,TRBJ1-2,TGCGCCAGCAGCTTTTACGGGGGGGTGAACGGCTACACCTTC,CASSFYGGVNGYTF
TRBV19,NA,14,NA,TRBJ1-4,TGTGCCAGTAGCCGTCTTTCCGCCGTGAGGAAACTGTTTTTT,CASSRLSAVRKLFF
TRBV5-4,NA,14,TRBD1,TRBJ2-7,TGTGCCAGCAGCTTGGCAGGGGGCTCCTACGAGCAGTACTTC,CASSLAGGSYEQYF
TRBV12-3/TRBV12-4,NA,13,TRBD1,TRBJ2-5,TGTGCCAGCAGCAGTACAGGGGTAGAGACCCAGTACTTC,CASSSTGVETQYF